This TCR beta chain was profiled in a study of control samples from healthy donors and cancer patients. Profiling relied on immunoSEQ multiplex PCR, and the TCRdb table lists in-frame clones only, not all of them. The table lists under 200,000 clones. Trimming took off 5 bases at V and 1 base at J, with 3 bases between the two ends. Germline CDR1 SGHTA, CDR2 FQGTGA. The CDR3 length is 12 residues. The chain links TRBV7-3 to TRBJ2-1, with unresolved D. The source is a woman aged 25 to 39 in good health. The sample taken for sequencing was blood. This CDR3 is CASSLSYNEQFF. The CDR3 nucleotides read TGTGCCAGCAGCCTGTCCTACAATGAGCAGTTCTTC.